Each of the 25 T cell receptor beta chains below was sequenced from the same sample in a study of radiotherapy plus CTLA-4 blockade in lung cancer. Repertoires were generated with immunoSEQ multiplex PCR, while TCRdb's copy carries only in-frame clones and drops some. The profile shows over 60,000 clones, around 87% of them singletons. Sequenced material: peripheral blood, taken from a patient treated with radiotherapy plus ipilimumab. The receptor set was obtained from a human donor with non-small cell lung cancer who had stable disease on radiotherapy plus ipilimumab.

This rearrangement joins TRBV7-3 to TRBJ1-2, with a tentative D call TRBD1 (6 bases). The length of the CDR3 is 15 residues. Trimming pared 5 bases from V and 4 bases from J, leaving 17 bases between. The germline V gene has CDR1 SGHTA and CDR2 FQGTGA. In DNA form, the CDR3 reads TGTGCCAGCAGCCCCTCCGGACAGTTAGCCTATGGCTACACCTTC. Amino acid sequence: CASSPSGQLAYGYTF.

The J gene is TRBJ2-2, the V gene TRBV5-4, with 7 bases identical to TRBD1. This CDR3 is 13 amino acids long. The V segment lost 6 bases and the J segment 5 bases; nucleotides outside the gene matches: 4. CDR1 and CDR2 (germline): SGHNT, YYREEE (reference sequence). The DNA for the CDR3 is TGTGCCAGCACGAACAGGGGAACCGGGGAGCTGTTTTTT. Translated: CASTNRGTGELFF.

This sequence joins TRBV5-8 and TRBJ2-3; 8 bases align to TRBD1. From germline, CDR1 is SGHTS and CDR2 YDEGEE. J lost 3 bases, V lost 0 bases, and 9 bases had no gene match. The CDR3 covers 17 residues. The CDR3 protein is CASSLGVQGASTDTQYF. The CDR3 bases are TGTGCCAGCAGCTTGGGGGTCCAGGGGGCGTCTACAGATACGCAGTATTTT.

J is TRBJ1-1 and V is TRBV6-5, with TRBD1 identical over 12 bases. With V trimmed by 8 bases and J by 1 base, 5 bases remained unmatched. The germline V gene encodes CDR1 MNHEY and CDR2 SVGAGI. The CDR3 loop spans 15 amino acids. CDR3 bases: TGTGCCAGCTGGGGACAGGGGGCTGGGAACACTGAAGCTTTCTTT. This encodes CASWGQGAGNTEAFF.

This chain links TRBV27 with TRBJ2-1; tentative D call: TRBD2 (6 bases). Trimming cost V 6 bases and J 1 base, with 22 bases left between them. The CDR3 has 18 residues. The germline V gene encodes CDR1 MNHEY and CDR2 SMNVEV (reference sequence). The CDR3 DNA reads as TGTGCCAGCAGCCCCCCTCCCCCCACTAGCAGTTCCTACAATGAGCAGTTCTTC. Protein: CASSPPPPTSSSYNEQFF.

The chain couples TRBV5-4 to TRBJ1-4; TRBD1 matches at 8 bases. Trimming removed 0 bases from V and 8 bases from J; junction bases left unmatched: 6. CDR3 size: 15 residues. The germline V gene encodes CDR1 SGHNT and CDR2 YYREEE (reference sequence). In nucleotides, the CDR3 is TGTGCCAGCAGCTTGGGCGGGACAGGAGGGGAAAAACTGTTTTTT. Translated: CASSLGGTGGEKLFF.

The CDR3 loop is CASSLTGTDTQYF. CDR3 nucleotide sequence: TGTGCCAGCAGCTTGACAGGGACAGATACGCAGTATTTT. The J gene is TRBJ2-3, the V gene TRBV5-6, with a weak D call TRBD1 (6 bases). The CDR3 extends over 13 amino acids. V was trimmed by 1 base and J by 3 bases, leaving 6 bases between them. The germline CDR1 and CDR2 sequences are SGHDT and YYEEEE.

Here the CDR3 reads CASRTTGGGNQPQHF. Here the CDR3 DNA reads TGTGCCAGTAGGACGACAGGGGGGGGTAATCAGCCCCAGCATTTT. This chain uses TRBV19 with TRBJ1-5; the match to TRBD1 covers 9 bases. This CDR3 has 15 residues. V dropped 6 bases and J dropped 4; count of bases not matched to a gene: 7. In germline, CDR1 is LNHDA, CDR2 SQIVND (reference sequence). The variable domain in full, with the rest retrieved from reference TRBV19 and TRBJ1-5, is DGGITQSPKYLFRKEGQNVTLSCEQNLNHDAMYWYRQDPGQGLRLIYYSQIVNDFQKGDIAEGYSVSREKKESFPLTVTSAQKNPTAFYLCASRTTGGGNQPQHFGDGTRLSIL.

This clone was seen only a few times. The chain carries TRBV7-2 and TRBJ2-2, with 7 bases identical to TRBD2. CDR1 and CDR2 from the germline V gene are SGHTA and FQGNSA. This CDR3 is 16 amino acids long. Germline trimming cut 2 bases from V and 0 bases from J; bases unmatched to any gene: 3. Here the CDR3 reads CASSLISGANTGELFF. CDR3 coding DNA: TGTGCCAGCAGCTTAATCAGCGGGGCGAACACCGGGGAGCTGTTTTTT.

Only a few counts were recorded for this clone. This chain links TRBV4-1 with TRBJ2-7, with D possibly being TRBD2 (6 bases). This CDR3 is built from 14 residues. V lost 5 bases, J lost 3 bases, and 14 bases lay in between. Germline lookup yields CDR1 MGHRA and CDR2 YSYEKL. The DNA for the CDR3 is TGCGCCAGCAGCGCACGACTAGGTGGCTACGAGCAGTACTTC. The encoded protein is CASSARLGGYEQYF.

This sequence joins TRBV18 and TRBJ2-5, with D possibly being TRBD2 (5 bases). Looked up from germline, CDR1 is KGHSH and CDR2 is LQKENI. This CDR3 is built from 15 residues. V dropped 4 bases and J dropped 0 bases, with 12 bases sitting between them. The CDR3 sequence is CASSRPPGYQETQYF. For the CDR3, the DNA is TGTGCCAGCTCACGACCACCGGGGTACCAAGAGACCCAGTACTTC.

V is TRBV29-1 and J is TRBJ2-7, with 14 positions matching TRBD2. V lost 4 bases to trimming and J lost 6 bases; unmatched junction nucleotides: 5. Germline V gene sequence: CDR1 SQVTM, CDR2 ANQGSEA. The CDR3 is made up of 14 amino acids. In DNA form, the CDR3 reads TGCAGCGTTGTGGGACTAGCGGGAGAGGGCGAGCAGTACTTC. It is translated as CSVVGLAGEGEQYF.

The chain combines TRBV9 with TRBJ2-7, with 12 bases matching TRBD2. The CDR3 loop spans 14 amino acids. The V gene's germline CDR1 is SGDLS and CDR2 YYNGEE. V dropped 0 bases and J dropped 5; count of bases not matched to a gene: 0. The CDR3 DNA follows: TGTGCCAGCAGCGTAGCTAGCGGGGGGGACGAGCAGTACTTC. As protein: CASSVASGGDEQYF.

The chain is built from TRBV10-2 and TRBJ1-1, with D possibly being TRBD1 (5 bases). V was trimmed by 1 base and J by 0 bases, leaving 12 bases between them. This CDR3 has 16 residues. Germline-derived CDR1 and CDR2 are WSHSY and SAAADI. The CDR3 nucleotides are TGCGCCAGCAGTGAGTTCAGGGTTGGCATGAACACTGAAGCTTTCTTT. Its protein product is CASSEFRVGMNTEAFF.

The chain couples TRBV29-1 to TRBJ2-3; maybe TRBD1 (6 bases). The CDR3 extends over 11 amino acids. Trimming removed 7 bases at V and 2 bases at J, with 7 bases between. CDR1 and CDR2 from the germline V gene are SQVTM and ANQGSEA. In nucleotides, the CDR3 is TGCAGCGCAGGGGTCACAGATACGCAGTATTTT. Translated: CSAGVTDTQYF.

The chain couples TRBV11-2 to TRBJ2-7; D is uncertain. The CDR3 covers 15 residues. The germline V and J ends were trimmed by 0 bases and 1 base, with 10 bases remaining between them. Germline CDR1 is SGHAT and CDR2 is FQNNGV. The CDR3 bases are TGTGCCAGCAGCTTAGATCAAGTCAGATCCTACGAGCAGTACTTC. The encoded protein is CASSLDQVRSYEQYF.

This sequence joins TRBV7-2 and TRBJ1-6; 8 bases are shared with TRBD1. Germline V gene lookup returns CDR1 SGHTA and CDR2 FQGNSA. Trimming removed 5 bases from V and 9 bases from J; junction bases left unmatched: 9. The CDR3 length is 15 residues. CDR3 loop: CASSPRQGQISPLHF. DNA of the CDR3: TGTGCCAGCAGCCCCCGACAGGGGCAAATTTCACCCCTCCACTTT. Combining the CDR3 with reference TRBV7-2 and TRBJ1-6 gives the whole variable domain GAGVSQSPSNKVTEKGKDVELRCDPISGHTALYWYRQSLGQGLEFLIYFQGNSAPDKSGLPSDRFSAERTGGSVSTLTIQRTQQEDSAVYLCASSPRQGQISPLHFGNGTRLTVT.

The chain is built from TRBV7-8 and TRBJ1-1; D remains unclear. V dropped 5 bases and J dropped 1 base, with 5 bases sitting between them. The CDR3 runs 12 residues. CDR1 SGHVS and CDR2 FQNEAQ come from the germline V gene. This CDR3 is CASSQENTEAFF. DNA for the CDR3: TGTGCCAGCAGCCAAGAGAACACTGAAGCTTTCTTT.

The chain combines TRBV29-1 with TRBJ2-2, with 8 bases aligning to TRBD2. This CDR3 is 14 amino acids long. The germline V gene has CDR1 SQVTM and CDR2 ANQGSEA. Trimming cost V 6 bases and J 5 bases; bases outside gene matches: 8. As DNA, the CDR3 is TGCAGCGTCCCGGGACTAGGGGGAACCGGGGAGCTGTTTTTT. Amino acids: CSVPGLGGTGELFF.

The chain is built from TRBV9 and TRBJ1-5; D perhaps matches TRBD1 (5 bases). With 4 bases removed from V and 4 bases from J, the gap between germline ends came to 15 bases. This CDR3 is 15 amino acids long. Germline V gives CDR1 SGDLS, CDR2 YYNGEE. As DNA, the CDR3 is TGTGCCAGCAGCAAAGACGGGGGGTCAAATCAGCCCCAGCATTTT. Encoded protein: CASSKDGGSNQPQHF.

The gene calls are TRBV5-1 and TRBJ2-1, with D possibly being TRBD2 (5 bases). In germline, CDR1 is SGHRS, CDR2 YFSETQ. The CDR3 totals 12 residues. Trimming removed 7 bases at V and 5 bases at J, with 10 bases between. The CDR3 coding sequence is TGCGCCAGCCAGACTAATCACAATGAGCAGTTCTTC. This encodes CASQTNHNEQFF.

The chain uses TRBV7-3 and TRBJ2-1, with 9 bases matching TRBD2. The CDR3 extends over 15 amino acids. V was clipped by 4 bases and J by 2 bases; unmatched bases: 3. CDR1 and CDR2 from the germline V gene are SGHTA and FQGTGA. CDR3 amino acids: CASSSSSGTYNEQFF. The CDR3 bases are TGTGCCAGCAGCTCCTCTAGCGGGACCTACAATGAGCAGTTCTTC.

The V and J genes are TRBV5-8 and TRBJ2-5; D gene uncertain. Germline V gives CDR1 SGHTS, CDR2 YDEGEE. There are 12 residues in the CDR3. Trimming took 6 bases from V and 3 from J, leaving 9 bases between them. The DNA of the CDR3 is TGTGCCAGCATCCGACAAGAAGAGACCCAGTACTTC. It encodes CASIRQEETQYF.

The chain combines TRBV7-7 with TRBJ2-5; 8 nucleotides align to TRBD1. V trimming: 4 bases; J trimming: 11 bases; junction bases outside the gene matches: 6. Germline-derived CDR1 and CDR2 are SSHAT and FNYEAQ (reference sequence). The CDR3 is 12 amino acids. The CDR3 loop is CASSSQGGEQYF. The CDR3 DNA is TGTGCCAGCAGCTCACAGGGGGGTGAGCAGTACTTC.

The CDR3 DNA reads as TGTGCCAGCAGCCAGGGGGTACAAGAGACCCAGTACTTC. Translating gives CASSQGVQETQYF. V is TRBV28 and J is TRBJ2-5; 7 positions agree with TRBD1. Germline V lookup: CDR1 MDHEN, CDR2 SYDVKM. Unmatched junction bases numbered 3, after V lost 6 bases and J lost 2 bases. The CDR3 is made up of 13 amino acids. Complete variable domain (other parts from reference TRBV28 and TRBJ2-5): DVKVTQSSRYLVKRTGEKVFLECVQDMDHENMFWYRQDPGLGLRLIYFSYDVKMKEKGDIPEGYSVSREKKERFSLILESASTNQTSMYLCASSQGVQETQYFGPGTRLLVL.